This T cell receptor beta chain originates from a study of tumor and adjacent non-tumor tissue in lung cancer. Overall study: Histology: 12 adenocarcinoma, a couple of squamous cell carcinoma, 1 small cell lung cancer. Whole-study findings and limits: Tumor TCR diversity, when higher, was linked to shorter survival. Tumor repertoires had a smaller top 100 clone share than normal lung. Significantly higher TCR diversity was found in tumor than normal lung.

The template was RNA from unsorted bulk tissue. Comments on this clonotype: As yet, its antigen is unknown.

Three rounds of nested PCR, following a modified ARM-PCR protocol, produced the TCRbeta library. Using its own MiXCR run on the multiplex PCR reads, TCRdb lists one record per CDR3 protein. The sample has around 140,000 distinct CDR3 sequences; around 60% are singletons. This TCR derives from a man aged 55 to 70 with small cell lung cancer. Sequencing was performed on lung tumor tissue.

CDR3 sequence (DNA): TGTGCCATCAGTGAAGACGGCCACATTCAGTACTTC. The encoded protein is CAISEDGHIQYF. The rearrangement uses TRBV10-3 and TRBJ2-4; D gene uncertain. Trimming took 3 bases from V and 8 from J, leaving 8 bases between them. The CDR3 totals 12 residues. Per the germline V gene, CDR1 is ENHRY and CDR2 is SYGVKD.